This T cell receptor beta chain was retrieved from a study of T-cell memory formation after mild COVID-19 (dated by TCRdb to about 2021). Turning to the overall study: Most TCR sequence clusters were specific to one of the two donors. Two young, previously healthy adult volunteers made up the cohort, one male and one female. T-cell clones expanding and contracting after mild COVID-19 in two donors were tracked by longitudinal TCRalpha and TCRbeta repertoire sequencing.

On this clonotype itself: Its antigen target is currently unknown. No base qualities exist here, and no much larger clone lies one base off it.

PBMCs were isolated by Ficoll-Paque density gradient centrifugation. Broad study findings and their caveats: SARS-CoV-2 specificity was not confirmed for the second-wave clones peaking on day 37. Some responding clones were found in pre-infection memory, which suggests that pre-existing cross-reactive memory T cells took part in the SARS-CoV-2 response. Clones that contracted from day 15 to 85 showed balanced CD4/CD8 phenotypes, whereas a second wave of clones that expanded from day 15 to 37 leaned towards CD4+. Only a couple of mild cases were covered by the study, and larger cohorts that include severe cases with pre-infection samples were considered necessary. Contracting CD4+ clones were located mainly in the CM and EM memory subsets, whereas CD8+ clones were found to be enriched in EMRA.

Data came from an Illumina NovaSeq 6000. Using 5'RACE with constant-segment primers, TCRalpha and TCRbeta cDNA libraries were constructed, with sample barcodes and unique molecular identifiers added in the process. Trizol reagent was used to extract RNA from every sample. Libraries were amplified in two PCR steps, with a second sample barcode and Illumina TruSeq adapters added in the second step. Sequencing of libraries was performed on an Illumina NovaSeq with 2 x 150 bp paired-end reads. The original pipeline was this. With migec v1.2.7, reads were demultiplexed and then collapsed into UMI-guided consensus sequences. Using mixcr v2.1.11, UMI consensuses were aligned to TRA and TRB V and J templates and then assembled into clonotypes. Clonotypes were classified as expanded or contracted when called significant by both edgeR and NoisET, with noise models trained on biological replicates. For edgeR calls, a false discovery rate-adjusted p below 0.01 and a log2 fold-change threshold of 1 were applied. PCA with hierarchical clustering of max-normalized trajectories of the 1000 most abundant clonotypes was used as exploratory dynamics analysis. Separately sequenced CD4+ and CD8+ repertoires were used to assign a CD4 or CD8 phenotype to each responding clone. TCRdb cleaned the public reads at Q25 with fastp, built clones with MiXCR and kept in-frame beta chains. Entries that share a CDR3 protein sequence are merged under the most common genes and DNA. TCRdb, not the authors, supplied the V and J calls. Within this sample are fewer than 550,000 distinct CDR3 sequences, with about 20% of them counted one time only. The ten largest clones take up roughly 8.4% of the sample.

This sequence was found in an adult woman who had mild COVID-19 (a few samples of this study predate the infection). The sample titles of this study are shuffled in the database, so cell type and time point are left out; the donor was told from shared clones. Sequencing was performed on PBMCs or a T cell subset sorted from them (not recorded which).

In nucleotide form, the sequence is TGTGCCAGCAACCGGCCCAATACAGGGAATGAGCAGTTCTTC. Its translation is CASNRPNTGNEQFF. Recombination connected TRBV12-3 or TRBV12-4 to TRBJ2-1, with TRBD1 perhaps the D gene, on 6 matching bases. The CDR3 starts with the cysteine, ends with the phenylalanine, and has 14 residues. Here the CDR3 DNA is all that survives: 42 bases in frame from base 1. The trim is 7 bases for V and 7 bases for J, with a gap of 17 bases between the germline ends.